One sample yielded the 28 T cell receptor beta chains listed below, sequenced in a study of T cells in Graves' hyperthyroidism and ophthalmopathy. Regions amplified from RNA transcripts were the TCR beta CDR3 regions. Researchers ran a first-round RT-PCR on the TCR CDR3 using the HTBI primer set. TCRdb fed the multiplex PCR reads into MiXCR, producing one record per CDR3 protein. The table lists approximately 330,000 distinct CDR3 sequences, over 20% of them singletons, with around 48% in the top ten. Sequenced: blood. These receptors were collected from a woman in her 50s with Graves' hyperthyroidism.

This clonotype turned up a few times. The V gene is TRBV12-3 or TRBV12-4, the J gene TRBJ1-1; D might be TRBD1 (6 bases). Trimming removed 3 bases from V and 7 bases from J, with 9 bases in between. This CDR3 has 12 amino acids. The CDR3 DNA follows: TGTGCCAGCAGTTTCGGGGGCATTGAAGCTTTCTTT. This sequence encodes CASSFGGIEAFF.

The chain combines TRBV28 with TRBJ2-4; D not resolved. Trimming removed 3 bases from V and 7 bases from J, with 10 bases in between. This CDR3 region has 13 residues. Per germline, CDR1 MDHEN and CDR2 SYDVKM. CDR3 DNA: TGTGCCAGCAGTTTTACTGTGAACAACATTCAGTACTTC. This sequence encodes CASSFTVNNIQYF. The full variable domain, rest sourced from reference TRBV28 and TRBJ2-4, is DVKVTQSSRYLVKRTGEKVFLECVQDMDHENMFWYRQDPGLGLRLIYFSYDVKMKEKGDIPEGYSVSREKKERFSLILESASTNQTSMYLCASSFTVNNIQYFGAGTRLSVL.

The chain is built from TRBV5-6 and TRBJ1-1, with D tentatively TRBD1 (6 bases). Per germline, CDR1 SGHDT and CDR2 YYEEEE. The V and J ends lost 4 bases and 1 base respectively, with 14 bases between them. This CDR3 comprises 15 residues. In DNA form, the CDR3 reads TGTGCCAGCAGCCCGGACCCGACAGGGAACACTGAAGCTTTCTTT. This codes for CASSPDPTGNTEAFF.

The chain links TRBV5-1 to TRBJ2-3; 7 bases fit TRBD2. Looked up from germline, CDR1 is SGHRS and CDR2 is YFSETQ. The CDR3 spans 15 residues. The trim removed 0 bases at V and 6 bases at J, leaving 7 bases unmatched. DNA for the CDR3: TGCGCCAGCAGCTTGGATACGAGCGGGAAGGATACGCAGTATTTT. It translates to CASSLDTSGKDTQYF.

The genes are TRBV28 and TRBJ2-1; TRBD2 matches 10 bases. Germline loops: CDR1 MDHEN, CDR2 SYDVKM. This CDR3 contains 16 residues. V was clipped by 3 bases and J by 5 bases; unmatched bases: 7. CDR3 in DNA: TGTGCCAGCAGTTTCCCAGCGGGAGGGCCTCACAATGAGCAGTTCTTC. Its translation: CASSFPAGGPHNEQFF.

This clonotype was seen ten or more times. As DNA, the CDR3 is TGTGCCAGCAGCCCTCGGGACGCGTACTACGAGCAGTACTTC. Translation gives CASSPRDAYYEQYF. V and J are TRBV13 and TRBJ2-7, with D perhaps assigned TRBD1 or TRBD2 (5 bases each). Germline CDR1 and CDR2: PRHDT and FYEKMQ (reference sequence). The CDR3 contains 14 residues. V was cut by 5 bases and J by 3 bases, with 14 bases left in between.

This clonotype showed up many times. The rearrangement uses TRBV7-9 and TRBJ2-5; 10 positions agree with TRBD2. CDR3 length equals 15 residues. With 3 bases clipped from V and 5 bases from J, the junction kept 6 bases outside the gene matches. Germline assignment: CDR1 SEHNR and CDR2 FQNEAQ (reference sequence). Here the CDR3 DNA reads TGTGCCAGCAGCTTGGCTAGCGGGAGAATGGAGACCCAGTACTTC. The encoded protein is CASSLASGRMETQYF.

The chain couples TRBV3-1 to TRBJ1-2; D uncertain. Trimming pared 1 base from V and 6 bases from J, leaving 9 bases between. Looked up from germline, CDR1 is LGHDT and CDR2 is YNNKEL (reference sequence). CDR3 size: 13 residues. CDR3 in DNA: TGTGCCAGCAGCCAAGCCCCGCCGGATGGCTACACCTTC. Translation gives CASSQAPPDGYTF.

This clonotype came up a few times. The rearrangement links TRBV2 to TRBJ1-5; 9 nucleotides match TRBD1. V lost 6 bases and J lost 3; bases outside the gene matches: 3. There are 14 residues in the CDR3. The germline CDR1 and CDR2 sequences are SNHLY and FYNNEI. CDR3 in amino acids: CASRGQGNNQPQHF. DNA for the CDR3: TGTGCCAGCAGAGGACAGGGGAACAATCAGCCCCAGCATTTT.

The chain combines TRBV9 with TRBJ1-2, with D perhaps matching TRBD1 (6 bases). The CDR3 contains 18 residues. Trimming took off 0 bases at V and 0 bases at J, with 18 bases between the two ends. Germline-derived CDR1 and CDR2 are SGDLS and YYNGEE. The CDR3 coding sequence is TGTGCCAGCAGCGTAGCGGTGGTACAGGGTTTCGCTAACTATGGCTACACCTTC. Its protein product is CASSVAVVQGFANYGYTF.

The CDR3 protein is CASSNSGRHPEVTQYF. The CDR3 DNA is TGTGCCAGCAGTAATAGCGGGAGGCACCCTGAAGTGACCCAGTACTTC. The rearrangement uses TRBV12-3 or TRBV12-4 and TRBJ2-5, with 10 bases identical to TRBD2. The CDR3 spans 16 residues. J gave up 7 bases and V 5 bases, and 13 bases lay outside the gene matches.

This clonotype has at least ten counts. The chain combines TRBV11-2 with TRBJ1-4; no clear D. Deletions cut 3 bases from V and 6 bases from J, with 5 bases between. The V gene's germline CDR1 is SGHAT and CDR2 FQNNGV. The CDR3 sequence is 12 residues long. The CDR3 DNA follows: TGTGCCAGCAGCTTCGGCTATGAAAAACTGTTTTTT. Amino acids: CASSFGYEKLFF.

Many counts were recorded for this clonotype. The V and J genes are TRBV6-1 and TRBJ2-1, with 7 positions matching TRBD2. Germline CDR1 and CDR2: MNHNS and SASEGT. V lost 4 bases and J lost 9; bases outside the gene matches: 12. The CDR3 length is 15 residues. The CDR3 loop is CASSGGASGMGEQFF. The CDR3 DNA is TGTGCCAGCAGTGGCGGGGCTAGCGGAATGGGTGAGCAGTTCTTC.

This rearrangement joins TRBV28 to TRBJ1-1; 7 nucleotides match TRBD1. CDR3 length equals 15 residues. Germline-derived CDR1 and CDR2 are MDHEN and SYDVKM. Losses at the gene ends were 5 bases for V and 0 bases for J; bases not matched to a gene: 6. The CDR3 reads CASSTGTAMNTEAFF. The CDR3 nucleotides read TGTGCCAGCAGTACCGGGACAGCAATGAACACTGAAGCTTTCTTT.

V usage is TRBV5-1 and J usage is TRBJ1-1; TRBD1 matches 10 bases. After removal of 4 bases from V and 1 base from J, the junction contained 4 bases not matched to a gene. Germline lookup yields CDR1 SGHRS and CDR2 YFSETQ. The CDR3 length is 15 residues. CDR3 nucleotide sequence: TGCGCCAGCAGCGCGGGACAGGGGTCGAACACTGAAGCTTTCTTT. Translation: CASSAGQGSNTEAFF.

The chain carries TRBV28 and TRBJ1-5; D uncertain. The germline gives CDR1 MDHEN, CDR2 SYDVKM. This CDR3 is built from 15 residues. V was shortened by 2 bases and J by 0 bases, with 8 bases between the two germline ends. CDR3 DNA sequence: TGTGCCAGCAGTTTAGTTTGGGATAGCAATCAGCCCCAGCATTTT. Translating it yields CASSLVWDSNQPQHF.

The chain combines TRBV11-2 with TRBJ1-2; D remains ambiguous. Germline values: CDR1 SGHAT, CDR2 FQNNGV. The CDR3 is 14 amino acids. V was pared by 4 bases and J by 6 bases, with 15 bases between. CDR3 nucleotides: TGTGCCAGCAGCTCCTCAGACCGTAGTAATGGCTACACCTTC. This codes for CASSSSDRSNGYTF.

The genes are TRBV2 and TRBJ2-2; TRBD2 aligns across 13 bases. V was pared by 6 bases and J by 5 bases, with 3 bases of the junction left unmatched. Per the germline V gene, CDR1 is SNHLY and CDR2 is FYNNEI. The CDR3 covers 15 residues. CDR3 coding DNA: TGTGCCAGCAGCAGGACTAGCGGGAGTACCGGGGAGCTGTTTTTT. Its translation is CASSRTSGSTGELFF.

V is TRBV30 and J is TRBJ1-2; 7 nucleotides align to TRBD1. Germline V lookup: CDR1 GTSNPN, CDR2 SVGIG (reference sequence). Unmatched junction bases numbered 10, after V lost 7 bases and J lost 8 bases. CDR3 length: 12 residues. The CDR3 sequence is CASQTGLGGYTF. CDR3 coding DNA: TGTGCCTCTCAGACAGGGTTGGGAGGCTACACCTTC. Full variable domain (remainder filled in from reference TRBV30 and TRBJ1-2): SQTIHQWPATLVQPVGSPLSLECTVEGTSNPNLYWYRQAAGRGLQLLFYSVGIGQISSEVPQNLSASRPQDRQFILSSKKLLLSDSGFYLCASQTGLGGYTFGSGTRLTVV.

This clonotype was recorded a few times. The chain joins TRBV28 to TRBJ2-1; tentatively, D is TRBD1 or TRBD2 (5 bases each). The CDR3 contains 16 residues. V lost 4 bases to trimming and J lost 9 bases, with 22 bases between them. CDR1 is MDHEN, CDR2 SYDVKM, per germline. DNA of the CDR3: TGTGCCAGCAGTTCTCTGGTCGGGGCCCGACTTGCTGAGCAGTTCTTC. Amino acids: CASSSLVGARLAEQFF.

In DNA, the CDR3 is TGCAGTGCTAGAGTGGGCAGGATCCTCTCTGGAAACACCATATATTTT. Its protein product is CSARVGRILSGNTIYF. The chain is built from TRBV20-1 and TRBJ1-3; D unclear. CDR1 is DFQATT and CDR2 is SNEGSKA in the germline V gene (reference sequence). This CDR3 has 16 residues. V was shortened by 1 base and J by 0 bases, with 13 bases between the two germline ends.

The CDR3 sequence is CASSEIGDGDEQYF. In DNA form, the CDR3 reads TGTGCCAGCAGTGAAATCGGGGACGGGGACGAGCAGTACTTC. V usage is TRBV6-1 and J usage is TRBJ2-7; either TRBD1 or TRBD2 may fit D (5 bases each). This CDR3 comprises 14 residues. V lost 2 bases and J lost 5, with 13 bases in between. Germline CDR1 and CDR2: MNHNS and SASEGT.

This clonotype was counted at least ten times. V gene TRBV11-2 combines with J gene TRBJ1-1; D gene ambiguous. The CDR3 has 12 residues. CDR1 and CDR2 from the germline V gene are SGHAT and FQNNGV. Trimming took 5 bases from V and 6 from J, leaving 10 bases between them. CDR3 DNA sequence: TGTGCCAGCAGCCCTAGCCTATCTGAAGCTTTCTTT. This codes for CASSPSLSEAFF.

This clonotype was detected many times. The chain links TRBV2 to TRBJ2-3, with 10 bases matching TRBD2. The V segment lost 7 bases and the J segment 5 bases; nucleotides outside the gene matches: 3. This CDR3 region has 13 residues. Germline CDR1 reads SNHLY; CDR2 reads FYNNEI. CDR3 coding DNA: TGTGCCAGCACTAGCGGGAGAGAAGATACGCAGTATTTT. Its protein is CASTSGREDTQYF.

This clonotype was counted at least ten times. The chain employs TRBV4-1 and TRBJ1-5, with 9 bases that match TRBD1. The V gene's germline CDR1 is MGHRA and CDR2 YSYEKL. The CDR3 has 16 residues. V lost 2 bases, J lost 2 bases, and 4 bases stayed unmatched. In DNA, the CDR3 is TGCGCCAGCAGCCAAATACAGGGGGCGGGCAATCAGCCCCAGCATTTT. Encoded protein: CASSQIQGAGNQPQHF.

Ten or more counts support this clonotype. The chain uses TRBV5-5 and TRBJ1-4, with TRBD1 matching over 7 bases. The CDR3 is 14 residues long. Germline V CDR1 and CDR2: SGHKS, YYEKEE (reference sequence). The trim removed 0 bases at V and 8 bases at J, leaving 4 bases unmatched. The CDR3 loop is CASSLGDRGEKLFF. For the CDR3, the DNA is TGTGCCAGCAGCTTGGGGGACAGAGGGGAAAAACTGTTTTTT.

This clonotype was counted many times. The chain recombines TRBV20-1 with TRBJ1-2; the D is unclear. The CDR3 has 16 amino acids. Germline assignment: CDR1 DFQATT and CDR2 SNEGSKA (reference sequence). Trimming cost V 6 bases and J 4 bases, with 24 bases left between them. Written as DNA, the CDR3 is TGCAGTGCCCCAATACCACGGACGGCCGAAGGCTATGGCTACACCTTC. Protein sequence: CSAPIPRTAEGYGYTF.

About this clonotype: A much larger clone differs by one base, so this may be a read error. The chain uses TRBV30 and TRBJ1-6, with 7 positions matching TRBD1. The CDR3 spans 17 residues. With V trimmed by 2 bases and J by 8 bases, 15 bases remained unmatched. Germline CDR1 GTSNPN, CDR2 SVGIG (reference sequence). In DNA, the CDR3 is TGTGCCTGGAGTAGGGCAGGGGGAGCGGGATATGATTCACCCCTCCACTTT. Amino acid sequence: CAWSRAGGAGYDSPLHF.